This T cell receptor (beta chain) appears in the sequencing data of a study of regulatory T cells in long-lasting Graves disease. Building of the TCR beta libraries involved iRepertoire HTBI primers and Arm-PCR of CDR3 regions. A single record per CDR3 protein comes from TCRdb applying MiXCR to the multiplex PCR reads. Altogether about 220,000 distinct CDR3 sequences are present, roughly 19% being singletons, with the ten largest covering about an eighth. The CDR3 extends over 15 amino acids. From germline, CDR1 is SNHLY and CDR2 FYNNEI. The trim removed 4 bases at V and 2 bases at J, leaving 3 bases unmatched. Time point meaning: newly diagnosed GD, antithyroid drugs for less than 3 months. The TCR library used RNA extracted from PBMCs. This clonotype was recorded at least ten times. This sample also belongs to another study, concerning T cells in Graves' hyperthyroidism and ophthalmopathy. According to that study: Clinical symptoms, serum thyroxine, TRAb, thyroid ultrasound and orbital computed tomography established diagnosis.

The clonotype comes from a woman aged 25 to 45 with Graves disease. The specimen was peripheral blood mononuclear cells (PBMCs), collected at new diagnosis, from a patient treated with antithyroid drugs. The chain employs TRBV2 and TRBJ2-3; 10 bases match TRBD2. The DNA of the CDR3 is TGTGCCAGCAGTGTAACTAGCGGGGACACAGATACGCAGTATTTT. Protein product: CASSVTSGDTDTQYF.